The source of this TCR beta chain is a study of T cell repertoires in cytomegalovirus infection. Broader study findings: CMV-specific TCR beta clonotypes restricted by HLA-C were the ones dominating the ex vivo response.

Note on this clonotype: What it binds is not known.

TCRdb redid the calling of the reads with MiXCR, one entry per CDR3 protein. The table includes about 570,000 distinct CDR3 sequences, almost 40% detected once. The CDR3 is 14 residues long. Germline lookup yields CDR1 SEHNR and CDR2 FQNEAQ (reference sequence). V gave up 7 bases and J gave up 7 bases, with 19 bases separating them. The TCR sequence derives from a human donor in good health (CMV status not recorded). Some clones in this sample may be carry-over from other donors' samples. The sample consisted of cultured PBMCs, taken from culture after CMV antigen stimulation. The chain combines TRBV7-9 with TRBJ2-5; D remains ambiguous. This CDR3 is CASTDPREPRTQYF. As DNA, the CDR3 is TGTGCCAGCACCGACCCTAGAGAACCAAGGACCCAGTACTTC.